The 16 T cell receptor beta chains below were found in one sample sequenced in a study of T cell repertoires in cytomegalovirus infection. TCRdb re-called the reads through MiXCR, storing one row per CDR3 protein. Of hundreds of thousands of distinct CDR3 sequences in the sample, around 30% were seen once. These receptors have no identified antigens. Sequenced material: cultured CD8+ T cells from PBMCs, taken from culture after CMV antigen stimulation. The source is a human donor in good health (CMV status not recorded). Some clones in this sample may be carry-over from other donors' samples.

This chain links TRBV7-2 with TRBJ1-2; D might be TRBD1 (6 bases). Germline V gene data show CDR1 as SGHTA and CDR2 as FQGNSA. V dropped 2 bases and J dropped 2 bases, with 21 bases sitting between them. CDR3 length: 18 amino acids. The CDR3 DNA reads TGTGCCAGCAGCTTAAGGGGGTGGGGGCAGGGTCCCAACTATGGCTACACCTTC. Translated, it gives CASSLRGWGQGPNYGYTF.

This clonotype appeared many times. The chain recombines TRBV12-3 or TRBV12-4 with TRBJ2-2; no clear D gene. V lost 6 bases to trimming and J lost 7 bases, with 9 bases between them. This CDR3 has 12 amino acids. CDR3 in DNA: TGTGCCAGCAGCCCTGAGATCGGGGAGCTGTTTTTT. It translates to CASSPEIGELFF.

There are a few counts of this clonotype. This chain uses TRBV2 with TRBJ2-1; TRBD2 matches at 11 bases. The V and J ends lost 3 bases and 5 bases, in that order; junction bases with no gene match: 3. The CDR3 runs 15 residues. The V gene's germline CDR1 is SNHLY and CDR2 FYNNEI. CDR3 in amino acids: CASSDIAGGNNEQFF. The CDR3 bases are TGTGCCAGCAGTGATATAGCGGGGGGGAACAATGAGCAGTTCTTC.

There are many counts of this clonotype. This chain uses TRBV12-3 or TRBV12-4 with TRBJ2-1; D unresolved. V was shortened by 7 bases and J by 2 bases, with 12 bases between the two germline ends. The CDR3 spans 14 residues. CDR3 residues: CASKDRSPYNEQFF. CDR3 bases: TGTGCCAGCAAAGACCGTTCCCCCTACAATGAGCAGTTCTTC.

Only a few counts were recorded for this clonotype. The gene calls are TRBV24-1 and TRBJ2-1; D uncertain. The CDR3 contains 12 residues. Between the trimmed V and J ends, which lost 4 bases and 5 bases, there was a span of 5 bases. Germline V gene sequence: CDR1 KGHDR, CDR2 SFDVKD. The CDR3 DNA reads as TGTGCCACCAGTGACAATGACAATGAGCAGTTCTTC. As protein: CATSDNDNEQFF.

The chain couples TRBV7-3 to TRBJ1-4; D uncertain. This CDR3 region has 13 residues. Germline CDR1 reads SGHTA; CDR2 reads FQGTGA. The V end lost 2 bases, the J end lost 7 bases, and 8 bases lay between the germline ends. CDR3 coding DNA: TGTGCCAGCAGCTTACCGCCAGGTGAAAAACTGTTTTTT. Translating gives CASSLPPGEKLFF.

The chain joins TRBV7-9 to TRBJ1-1, with TRBD1 matching 7 bases. From germline, CDR1 is SEHNR and CDR2 FQNEAQ (reference sequence). The CDR3 is made up of 16 amino acids. J gave up 0 bases and V 1 base, and 5 bases lay outside the gene matches. The CDR3 region is CASSLDRGNMNTEAFF. CDR3 sequence (DNA): TGTGCCAGCAGCTTAGACAGGGGCAACATGAACACTGAAGCTTTCTTT.

On this clonotype itself: One end of the junction is discordant with germline, which a read error may explain. This chain uses TRBV5-6 with TRBJ2-1, with D possibly matching TRBD1 (6 bases). This CDR3 is built from 18 residues. Germline V gives CDR1 SGHDT, CDR2 YYEEEE. CDR3 DNA sequence: TGTGCCAACAGCTTGTCCCTCTTAGGGACACCACTTCACAATGAGCAGTTCTTC. Translation: CANSLSLLGTPLHNEQFF.

This chain joins TRBV27 and TRBJ1-2, with 11 bases matching TRBD1. The CDR3 extends over 14 amino acids. With 8 bases clipped from V and 7 bases from J, the junction kept 9 bases outside the gene matches. Germline CDR1 MNHEY, CDR2 SMNVEV (reference sequence). For the CDR3, the DNA is TGTGCCAGCTCACTCGGACAGGGGGCAGGTGGCTACACCTTC. Its translation: CASSLGQGAGGYTF.

The chain is built from TRBV29-1 and TRBJ1-2; D gene unclear. Germline loops: CDR1 SQVTM, CDR2 ANQGSEA. V gave up 5 bases and J gave up 6 bases, with 13 bases separating them. This CDR3 region has 12 residues. CDR3 protein: CSVPAREDGYTF. The DNA for the CDR3 is TGCAGCGTTCCAGCCCGAGAAGATGGCTACACCTTC.

The table lists this clonotype with a few counts. The rearrangement links TRBV12-3 or TRBV12-4 to TRBJ2-1, with 10 positions matching TRBD2. The CDR3 consists of 16 residues. Trimming at V came to 7 bases and at J to 6 bases, leaving 12 bases not matched to a gene. CDR3 sequence reads: CASTWVSGGGLNEQFF. CDR3 in DNA: TGTGCCAGCACCTGGGTGAGCGGGGGGGGCCTCAATGAGCAGTTCTTC.

The chain links TRBV10-2 to TRBJ2-7; the D gene could be TRBD1 or TRBD2 (6 bases each). The CDR3 runs 13 residues. Germline V gene lookup returns CDR1 WSHSY and CDR2 SAAADI. V dropped 8 bases and J dropped 7 bases, with 18 bases sitting between them. CDR3 region: CASGGTSTGEQYF. In DNA form, the CDR3 reads TGCGCCAGCGGAGGGACATCAACGGGGGAGCAGTACTTC.

The chain recombines TRBV7-3 with TRBJ1-2; tentative D call: TRBD1 (6 bases). Germline CDR1 is SGHTA and CDR2 is FQGTGA. The CDR3 is made up of 13 amino acids. V was shortened by 3 bases and J by 6 bases, with 11 bases between the two germline ends. CDR3 sequence (DNA): TGTGCCAGCAGCTTCGGACAGTCGGATGGCTACACCTTC. Translated, it gives CASSFGQSDGYTF. The variable domain in full, completed from reference TRBV7-3 and TRBJ1-2, reads GAGVSQTPSNKVTEKGKYVELRCDPISGHTALYWYRQSLGQGPEFLIYFQGTGAADDSGLPNDRFFAVRPEGSVSTLKIQRTERGDSAVYLCASSFGQSDGYTFGSGTRLTVV.

This clonotype was detected a few times. The rearrangement uses TRBV6-1 and TRBJ2-2, with 7 bases aligning to TRBD1. Germline CDR1 is MNHNS and CDR2 is SASEGT. This CDR3 contains 15 residues. V dropped 7 bases and J dropped 6; count of bases not matched to a gene: 11. The CDR3 bases are TGTGCCAGCACCCGACAGGGAATAAGTTCCGGGGAGCTGTTTTTT. Protein sequence: CASTRQGISSGELFF.

The chain uses TRBV5-1 and TRBJ1-2; TRBD1 matches 9 bases. Germline lookup yields CDR1 SGHRS and CDR2 YFSETQ. The CDR3 contains 14 residues. J was trimmed by 4 bases and V by 4 bases; bases with no gene match: 5. The CDR3, as DNA: TGCGCCAGCAGCGCACAGGGGGCCACCTATGGCTACACCTTC. Its translation: CASSAQGATYGYTF. The variable domain in full, with the rest retrieved from reference TRBV5-1 and TRBJ1-2, is KAGVTQTPRYLIKTRGQQVTLSCSPISGHRSVSWYQQTPGQGLQFLFEYFSETQRNKGNFPGRFSGRQFSNSRSEMNVSTLELGDSALYLCASSAQGATYGYTFGSGTRLTVV.

This clonotype was recorded many times. The rearrangement joins TRBV6-2 or TRBV6-3 to TRBJ2-7, with a weak D call TRBD1 (8 bases). Trimming removed 0 bases at V and 4 bases at J, with 16 bases between. The CDR3 is 16 amino acids. Germline values: CDR1 MNHEY, CDR2 SVGEGT. CDR3 DNA: TGTGCCAGCAGTTACTCGAGACAGGGGCGGGAGTACGAGCAGTACGTC. Protein product: CASSYSRQGREYEQYV.